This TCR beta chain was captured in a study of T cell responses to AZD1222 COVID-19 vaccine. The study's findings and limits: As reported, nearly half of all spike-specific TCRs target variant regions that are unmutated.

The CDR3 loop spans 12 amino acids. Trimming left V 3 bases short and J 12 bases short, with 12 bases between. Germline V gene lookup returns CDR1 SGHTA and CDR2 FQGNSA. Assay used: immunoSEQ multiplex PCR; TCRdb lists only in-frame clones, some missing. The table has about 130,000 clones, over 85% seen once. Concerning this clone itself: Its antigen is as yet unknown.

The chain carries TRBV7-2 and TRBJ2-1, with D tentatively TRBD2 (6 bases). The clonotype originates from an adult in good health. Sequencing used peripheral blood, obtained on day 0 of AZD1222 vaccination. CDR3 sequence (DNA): TGTGCCAGCAGCTTCGGAGGGGATTGGCAGTTCTTC. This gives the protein CASSFGGDWQFF. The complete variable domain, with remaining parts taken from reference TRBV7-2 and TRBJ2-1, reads GAGVSQSPSNKVTEKGKDVELRCDPISGHTALYWYRQSLGQGLEFLIYFQGNSAPDKSGLPSDRFSAERTGGSVSTLTIQRTQQEDSAVYLCASSFGGDWQFFGPGTRLTVL.